This TCR beta chain originates from a study of blood T cells in healthy people across ages. A second PCR, run for about 6 to 12 cycles, used a sample-barcoded 5' primer plus a J-beta primer mix. TCRdb re-called the 5' RACE reads through MiXCR, storing one row per CDR3 protein. The data hold 650,000 to 1,000,000 distinct CDR3 sequences, with about 42% observed a single time. General study findings and limits: Naive CD4+ cells and diversity were both higher in long-lived donors than in aged donors. Across samples, TCR beta diversity tracked strongly with naive T cell percentage.

The CDR3 has 15 amino acids. Trimming cost V 5 bases and J 5 bases; bases outside gene matches: 11. The germline V gene has CDR1 SGHTA and CDR2 FQGNSA. A word on this clonotype: The antigen remains unidentified.

The TCR originated in an elderly man in good health. Sequencing used blood. The chain couples TRBV7-2 to TRBJ2-5; 7 bases agree with TRBD2. The CDR3, as DNA: TGTGCCAGCAGCCCCCAGTGGGGCGGGAGTGAGACCCAGTACTTC. Its translation is CASSPQWGGSETQYF.